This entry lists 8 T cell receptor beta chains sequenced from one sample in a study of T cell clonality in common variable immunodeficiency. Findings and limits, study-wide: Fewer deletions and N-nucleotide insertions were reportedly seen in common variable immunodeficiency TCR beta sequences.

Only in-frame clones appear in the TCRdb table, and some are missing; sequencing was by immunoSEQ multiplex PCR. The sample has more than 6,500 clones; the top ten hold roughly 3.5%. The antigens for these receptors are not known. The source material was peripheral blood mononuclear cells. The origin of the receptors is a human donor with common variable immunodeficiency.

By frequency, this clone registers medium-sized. CDR3 bases read: TGCAGCGTTGGACAGACGAACACCGGGGAG. This encodes CSVGQTNTGE. The entire CDR3 is CSVGQTNTGELFF. This chain uses TRBV29-1 with TRBJ2-2, with D possibly being TRBD1 (5 bases). The CDR3 extends 3 residues past the end of the read, so its final part is completed from the germline J gene. The length of the CDR3 is 13 residues. Germline loops: CDR1 SQVTM, CDR2 ANQGSEA. With 4 bases removed from V and 0 bases from J, the gap between germline ends came to 6 bases.

Here the CDR3 reads CAWRGTGVTNEKLFF. CDR3 DNA, as far as it was read: TGTGCCTGGAGGGGAACAGGAGTCACTAATGAAAAA. V is TRBV30 and J is TRBJ1-4, with D possibly TRBD1 on 5 matching bases. The CDR3 is cut off 3 residues early in the read; its end comes from the germline J gene. Trimming stripped 3 bases from V and 2 bases from J, with 13 bases between. Germline V lookup: CDR1 GTSNPN, CDR2 SVGIG (reference sequence). The CDR3 covers 15 residues.

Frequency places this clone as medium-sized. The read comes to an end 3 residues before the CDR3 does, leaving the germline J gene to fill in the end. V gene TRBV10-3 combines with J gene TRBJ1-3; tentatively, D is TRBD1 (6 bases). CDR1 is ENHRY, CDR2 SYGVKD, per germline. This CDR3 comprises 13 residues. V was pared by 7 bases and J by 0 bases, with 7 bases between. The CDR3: CAITGDSGNTIYF. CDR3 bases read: TGTGCCATCACAGGGGACTCTGGAAACACC.

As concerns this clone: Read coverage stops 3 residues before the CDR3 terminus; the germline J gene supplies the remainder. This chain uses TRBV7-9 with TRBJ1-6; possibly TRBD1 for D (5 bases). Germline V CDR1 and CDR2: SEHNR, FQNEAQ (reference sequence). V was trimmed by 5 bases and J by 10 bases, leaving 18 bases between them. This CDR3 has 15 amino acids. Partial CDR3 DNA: TGTGCCAGCAGCGCGGGACTGCTTATGAAGTCACCC. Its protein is CASSAGLLMKSP. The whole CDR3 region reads CASSAGLLMKSPLHF.

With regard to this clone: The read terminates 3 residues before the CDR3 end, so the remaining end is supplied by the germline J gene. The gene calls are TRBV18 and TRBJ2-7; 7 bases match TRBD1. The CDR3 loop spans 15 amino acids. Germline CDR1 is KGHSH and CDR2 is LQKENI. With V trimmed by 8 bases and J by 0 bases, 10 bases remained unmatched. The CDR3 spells CASSRQGAYSYEQYF. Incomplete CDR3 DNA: TGTGCCAGCAGCAGACAGGGAGCATACTCCTACGAG.

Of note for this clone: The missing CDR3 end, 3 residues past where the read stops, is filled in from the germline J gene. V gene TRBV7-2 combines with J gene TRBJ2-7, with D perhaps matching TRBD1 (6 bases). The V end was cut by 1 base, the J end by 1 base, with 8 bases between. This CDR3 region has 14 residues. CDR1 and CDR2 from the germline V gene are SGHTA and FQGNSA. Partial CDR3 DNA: TGTGCCAGCAGCTTAGTAGGGGGTTCCTACGAG. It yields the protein CASSLVGGSYE. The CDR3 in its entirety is CASSLVGGSYEQYF.

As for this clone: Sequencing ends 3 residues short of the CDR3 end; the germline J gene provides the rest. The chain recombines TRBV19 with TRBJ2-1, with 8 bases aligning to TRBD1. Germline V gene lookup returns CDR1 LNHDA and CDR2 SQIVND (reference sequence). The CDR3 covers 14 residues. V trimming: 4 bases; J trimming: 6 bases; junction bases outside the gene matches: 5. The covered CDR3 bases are TGTGCCAGTAGTAGTCAGGGGGCTGTCAATGAG. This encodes CASSSQGAVNE. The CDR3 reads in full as CASSSQGAVNEQFF.

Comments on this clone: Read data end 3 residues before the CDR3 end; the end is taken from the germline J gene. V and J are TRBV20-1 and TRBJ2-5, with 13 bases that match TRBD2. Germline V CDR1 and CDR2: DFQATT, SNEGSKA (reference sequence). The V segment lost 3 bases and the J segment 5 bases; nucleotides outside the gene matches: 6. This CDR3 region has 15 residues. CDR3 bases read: TGCAGTGCTAGGACCGGGACTAGCGGGGTTGAGACC. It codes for CSARTGTSGVET. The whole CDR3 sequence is CSARTGTSGVETQYF.